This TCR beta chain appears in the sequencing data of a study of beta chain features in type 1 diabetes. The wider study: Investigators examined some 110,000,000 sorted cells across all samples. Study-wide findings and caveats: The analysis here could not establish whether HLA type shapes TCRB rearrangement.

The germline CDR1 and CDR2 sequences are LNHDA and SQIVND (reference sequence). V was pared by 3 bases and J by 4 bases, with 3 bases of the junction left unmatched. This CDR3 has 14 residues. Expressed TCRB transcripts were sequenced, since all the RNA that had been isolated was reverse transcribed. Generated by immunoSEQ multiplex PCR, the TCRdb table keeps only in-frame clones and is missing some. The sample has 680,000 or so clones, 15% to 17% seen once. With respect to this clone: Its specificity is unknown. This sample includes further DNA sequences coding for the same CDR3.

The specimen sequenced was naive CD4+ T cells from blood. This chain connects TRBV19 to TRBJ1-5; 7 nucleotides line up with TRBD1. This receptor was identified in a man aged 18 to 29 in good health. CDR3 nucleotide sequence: TGTGCCAGTAGTATCTCAGGGGGGAATCAGCCCCAGCATTTT. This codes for CASSISGGNQPQHF.